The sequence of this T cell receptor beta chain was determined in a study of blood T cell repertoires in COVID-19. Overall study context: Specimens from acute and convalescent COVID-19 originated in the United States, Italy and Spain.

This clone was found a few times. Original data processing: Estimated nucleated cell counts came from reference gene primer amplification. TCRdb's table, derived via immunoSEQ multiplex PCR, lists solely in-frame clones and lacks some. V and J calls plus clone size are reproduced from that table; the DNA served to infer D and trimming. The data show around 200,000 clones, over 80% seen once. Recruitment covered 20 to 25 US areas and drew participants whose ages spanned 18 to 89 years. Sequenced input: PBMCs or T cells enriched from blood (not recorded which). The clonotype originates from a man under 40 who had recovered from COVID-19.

The DNA for the CDR3 is TGCGCCAGCAGCTTATTCGCGGGGGGCAATCAGCCCCAGCATTTT. It specifies CASSLFAGGNQPQHF. The V gene is TRBV5-1, the J gene TRBJ1-5; perhaps TRBD1 as D (5 bases). The CDR3 spans 15 residues. Germline V gene data show CDR1 as SGHRS and CDR2 as YFSETQ. V lost 2 bases to trimming and J lost 2 bases, with 11 bases between them.